This T cell receptor beta chain came from a study of blood T cell repertoires in COVID-19. Across the whole study: COVID-19 samples, acute and convalescent, were from the United States, Italy and Spain.

One Seattle source followed patients from active infection through their disease course. This CDR3 spans 13 amino acids. Germline CDR1 and CDR2: LNHDA and SQIVND (reference sequence). V lost 5 bases and J 6 bases, leaving 11 bases between the germline ends. The assay was immunoSEQ multiplex PCR, and TCRdb's table has in-frame clones only and misses some. The sample has 230,000 or so clones; about four fifths are singletons. V gene TRBV19 combines with J gene TRBJ2-4, with TRBD2 as a possible D gene (6 bases). The sequencing input was peripheral blood. The TCR comes from an elderly woman with COVID-19, enrolled during active disease. CDR3 amino acids: CASSSSEGNIQYF. In DNA form, the CDR3 reads TGTGCCAGTAGTTCCTCGGAGGGAAACATTCAGTACTTC.